This T cell receptor beta chain was identified in a study of blood T cell repertoires in COVID-19. Turning to the study itself: COVID-19 samples from acute and convalescent phases originated in the United States, Italy and Spain. In each case, the material was cDNA or gDNA derived from T cells, B-cell-depleted T cells, or PBMCs.

Original handling: Quantification of nucleated cells was approximated via reference gene primer amplification. The assay was immunoSEQ multiplex PCR, and TCRdb's table has in-frame clones only and misses some. D and trimming were read from the DNA, whereas the V and J calls and clone size are those reported in that table. The sample shows a few hundred thousand clones, around 88% of them seen only once. Clinical histories supplied by participants themselves formed the basis of cohort assignment. The junction had 7 bases not matched to a gene; V was cut back by 4 bases and J by 8 bases. The CDR3 has 13 residues. Per germline, CDR1 SNHLY and CDR2 FYNNEI.

The chain combines TRBV2 with TRBJ1-2, with 7 bases matching TRBD1. The receptor's source is a woman in her forties with acute COVID-19. The sequenced sample consisted of PBMCs or T cells enriched from blood (not recorded which). CDR3 in amino acids: CASSGTGHLGYTF. DNA of the CDR3: TGTGCCAGCAGTGGGACAGGTCACCTCGGCTACACCTTC.